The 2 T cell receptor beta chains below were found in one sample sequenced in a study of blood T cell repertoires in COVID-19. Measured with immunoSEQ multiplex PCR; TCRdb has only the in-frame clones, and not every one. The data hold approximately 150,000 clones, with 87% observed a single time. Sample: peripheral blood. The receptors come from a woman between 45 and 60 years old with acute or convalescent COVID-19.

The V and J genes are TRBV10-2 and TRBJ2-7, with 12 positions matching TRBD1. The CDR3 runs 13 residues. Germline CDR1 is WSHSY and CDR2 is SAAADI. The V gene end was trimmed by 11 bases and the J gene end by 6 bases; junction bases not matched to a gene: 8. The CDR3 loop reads CAGGGTGGFEQYF. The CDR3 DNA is TGCGCCGGGGGTGGGACAGGGGGCTTCGAGCAGTACTTC.

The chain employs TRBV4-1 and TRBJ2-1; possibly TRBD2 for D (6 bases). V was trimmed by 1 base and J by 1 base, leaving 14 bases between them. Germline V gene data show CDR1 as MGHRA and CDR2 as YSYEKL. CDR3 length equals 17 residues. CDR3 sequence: CASSQVDMGLSYNEQFF. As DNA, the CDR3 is TGCGCCAGCAGCCAAGTGGATATGGGACTTTCCTACAATGAGCAGTTCTTC.